This record concerns one T cell receptor (beta chain) sequence. The sample belongs to a study of blood T cell repertoires in COVID-19. As for the study in general: Material from acute and convalescent COVID-19 was sourced from the United States, Italy and Spain. From T cells, B-cell-depleted T cells, or PBMCs came the material, which was cDNA or gDNA.

CDR1 is SGHNT and CDR2 is YENEEA in the germline V gene. The CDR3 sequence is 12 residues long. V lost 5 bases to trimming and J lost 6 bases, with 9 bases between them. In the source study's methods: Reference gene primer amplification in the assay estimated nucleated cell counts. TCRdb keeps only in-frame clones here, not all; method: immunoSEQ multiplex PCR. V and J calls and clone size are those listed in that table; D and trimming were worked out from the DNA. The sample lists about 200,000 clones, about nine tenths occurring once. This chain uses TRBV11-3 with TRBJ2-3, with a weak D call TRBD1 (6 bases). The specimen was peripheral blood. The source of this sequence is a man aged 55 to 70 who had recovered from COVID-19. CDR3 nucleotide sequence: TGTGCCAGCAGCACAACAGGGGATACGCAGTATTTT. Translation gives CASSTTGDTQYF.